These 14 T cell receptor beta chains share one sample of origin, sequenced in a study of T cells after yellow fever vaccination. A single record per CDR3 protein comes from TCRdb applying MiXCR to the 5' RACE reads. The sample lists just under 600,000 distinct CDR3 sequences, less than 15% occurring once. Sample: PBMCs, taken on the day of the yellow fever booster vaccination. The receptors come from a man aged 30 to 39 who received the YFV17D yellow fever vaccine.

This clonotype was seen more than once but under ten times. The V gene is TRBV7-2, the J gene TRBJ2-1, with D hard to call. Per the germline V gene, CDR1 is SGHTA and CDR2 is FQGNSA. The CDR3 sequence is 13 residues long. The V gene lost 5 bases and the J gene lost 8 bases, with 13 bases spanning the gap. CDR3 residues: CASSDVSGDEQFF. The CDR3 coding sequence is TGTGCCAGCAGCGACGTGTCTGGTGATGAGCAGTTCTTC. The whole variable domain, remainder taken from reference TRBV7-2 and TRBJ2-1, is GAGVSQSPSNKVTEKGKDVELRCDPISGHTALYWYRQSLGQGLEFLIYFQGNSAPDKSGLPSDRFSAERTGGSVSTLTIQRTQQEDSAVYLCASSDVSGDEQFFGPGTRLTVL.

This clonotype was counted a few times. J is TRBJ1-1 and V is TRBV28; no clear D. Trimming cost V 2 bases and J 1 base, with 8 bases left between them. The germline V gene has CDR1 MDHEN and CDR2 SYDVKM. The CDR3 covers 14 residues. CDR3 sequence (DNA): TGTGCCAGCAGTTTAGGCAGGAGGAACACTGAAGCTTTCTTT. Protein product: CASSLGRRNTEAFF.

J is TRBJ2-3 and V is TRBV20-1, with a tentative D call TRBD2 (6 bases). The V and J ends lost 7 bases and 4 bases respectively, with 15 bases between them. Looked up from germline, CDR1 is DFQATT and CDR2 is SNEGSKA (reference sequence). This CDR3 contains 13 residues. The CDR3 sequence is CSVMREVADTQYF. CDR3 nucleotide sequence: TGCAGTGTTATGAGGGAGGTCGCAGATACGCAGTATTTT.

This clonotype was observed a handful of times. This rearrangement joins TRBV7-2 to TRBJ2-1; 9 nucleotides agree with TRBD2. CDR3 length: 16 amino acids. V was clipped by 1 base and J by 6 bases; unmatched bases: 7. Germline V gives CDR1 SGHTA, CDR2 FQGNSA. CDR3 sequence (DNA): TGTGCCAGCAGCTTAGATCGGCGGGAGGGTATCAATGAGCAGTTCTTC. Translating gives CASSLDRREGINEQFF.

This clonotype was counted a few times. The gene calls are TRBV20-1 and TRBJ2-6; tentative D call: TRBD1 (5 bases). The CDR3 is 15 amino acids. The V end was cut by 3 bases, the J end by 3 bases, with 12 bases between. Germline V gene data show CDR1 as DFQATT and CDR2 as SNEGSKA (reference sequence). CDR3 region: CSASPQGVGANVLTF. In DNA, the CDR3 is TGCAGTGCTAGTCCCCAGGGTGTTGGGGCCAACGTCCTGACTTTC.

This clonotype occurred a few times. This rearrangement joins TRBV28 to TRBJ1-1, with a tentative D call TRBD1 (6 bases). The CDR3 runs to 13 residues. Germline V gives CDR1 MDHEN, CDR2 SYDVKM. Trimming pared 7 bases from V and 6 bases from J, leaving 15 bases between. CDR3: CASMWGGVSEAFF. The DNA for the CDR3 is TGTGCCAGCATGTGGGGGGGCGTCTCTGAAGCTTTCTTT. The complete variable domain, with remaining parts taken from reference TRBV28 and TRBJ1-1, reads DVKVTQSSRYLVKRTGEKVFLECVQDMDHENMFWYRQDPGLGLRLIYFSYDVKMKEKGDIPEGYSVSREKKERFSLILESASTNQTSMYLCASMWGGVSEAFFGQGTRLTVV.

This clonotype was observed a few times. The V call is TRBV5-1, the J call TRBJ2-2; D is uncertain. V lost 6 bases to trimming and J lost 2 bases, with 11 bases between them. The germline gives CDR1 SGHRS, CDR2 YFSETQ. The CDR3 runs 14 residues. This CDR3 is CASNVGSNTGELFF. DNA for the CDR3: TGCGCCAGCAACGTCGGCAGCAACACCGGGGAGCTGTTTTTT.

CDR3 sequence: CASSVQDRGTEAFF. In DNA, the CDR3 is TGTGCCAGCAGCGTGCAGGACAGGGGAACTGAAGCTTTCTTT. The chain joins TRBV9 to TRBJ1-1; 9 bases map to TRBD1. The CDR3 consists of 14 residues. Unmatched junction bases numbered 4, after V lost 2 bases and J lost 5 bases. The V gene's germline CDR1 is SGDLS and CDR2 YYNGEE.

The rearrangement joins TRBV28 to TRBJ1-2; D is ambiguous. This CDR3 has 13 residues. V was cut by 3 bases and J by 1 base, with 6 bases left in between. The germline CDR1 and CDR2 sequences are MDHEN and SYDVKM. The CDR3 loop reads CASSLRHNYGYTF. The CDR3 DNA is TGTGCCAGCAGTTTGCGCCATAACTATGGCTACACCTTC.

The rearrangement links TRBV6-7 to TRBJ2-1; 9 nucleotides agree with TRBD2. TRBV6-7 is an ORF; its function is uncertain. With V trimmed by 9 bases and J by 12 bases, 12 bases remained unmatched. The CDR3 consists of 13 residues. The CDR3 loop is CASDPFSGRLQFF. The DNA of the CDR3 is TGTGCCAGTGATCCCTTTAGCGGGAGATTGCAGTTCTTC.

In the case of this clonotype: This may be a read error: a much more frequent sequence differs by one nucleotide. It is likely a read error, because the conserved phenylalanine at the end of the CDR3 is missing. The chain carries TRBV7-2 and TRBJ2-7, with TRBD1 matching 7 bases. The CDR3 contains 14 residues. Trimming removed 5 bases from V and 4 bases from J; junction bases left unmatched: 8. Germline V gene sequence: CDR1 SGHTA, CDR2 FQGNSA. CDR3 coding DNA: TGTGCCAGCAGCACCACCGGGACAGAATACGAGCAGTACTCC. Translated, it gives CASSTTGTEYEQYS.

V usage is TRBV2 and J usage is TRBJ1-2; D is possibly TRBD1 (6 bases). This CDR3 is 14 amino acids long. The germline V and J ends were trimmed by 7 bases and 3 bases, with 15 bases remaining between them. Per the germline V gene, CDR1 is SNHLY and CDR2 is FYNNEI. The DNA for the CDR3 is TGTGCCAGCACCTTTCAGGGACAAGACTATGGCTACACCTTC. Translating gives CASTFQGQDYGYTF.

The V gene is TRBV7-2, the J gene TRBJ1-4; TRBD1 matches 8 bases. Per germline, CDR1 SGHTA and CDR2 FQGNSA. The CDR3 covers 14 residues. V was clipped by 5 bases and J by 4 bases; unmatched bases: 3. CDR3 residues: CASSRTGNNEKLFF. The CDR3 DNA sequence: TGTGCCAGCAGCCGGACAGGGAATAATGAAAAACTGTTTTTT. Complete variable domain (other parts from reference TRBV7-2 and TRBJ1-4): GAGVSQSPSNKVTEKGKDVELRCDPISGHTALYWYRQSLGQGLEFLIYFQGNSAPDKSGLPSDRFSAERTGGSVSTLTIQRTQQEDSAVYLCASSRTGNNEKLFFGSGTQLSVL.

This rearrangement joins TRBV5-4 to TRBJ2-7; TRBD2 matches 7 bases. The CDR3 sequence is 16 residues long. V shed 5 bases and J 0 bases; nucleotides not matched to a gene: 11. Germline assignment: CDR1 SGHNT and CDR2 YYREEE (reference sequence). The CDR3 coding sequence is TGTGCCAGCAGGGAACAAGCGGGACCGGGCTCCTACGAGCAGTACTTC. Its translation is CASREQAGPGSYEQYF. Combining the CDR3 with reference TRBV5-4 and TRBJ2-7 gives the whole variable domain ETGVTQSPTHLIKTRGQQVTLRCSSQSGHNTVSWYQQALGQGPQFIFQYYREEENGRGNFPPRFSGLQFPNYSSELNVNALELDDSALYLCASREQAGPGSYEQYFGPGTRLTVT.